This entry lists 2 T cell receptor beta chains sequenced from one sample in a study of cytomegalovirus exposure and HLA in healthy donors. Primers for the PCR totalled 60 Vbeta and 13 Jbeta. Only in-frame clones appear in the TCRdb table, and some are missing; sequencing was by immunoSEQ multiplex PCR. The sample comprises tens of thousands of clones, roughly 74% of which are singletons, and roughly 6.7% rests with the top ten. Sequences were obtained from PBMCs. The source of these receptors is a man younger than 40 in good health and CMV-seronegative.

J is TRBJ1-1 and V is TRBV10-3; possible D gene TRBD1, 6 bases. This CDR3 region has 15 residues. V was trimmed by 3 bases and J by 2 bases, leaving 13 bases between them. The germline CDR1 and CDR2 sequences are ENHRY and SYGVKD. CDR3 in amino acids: CAISDPGTQNTEAFF. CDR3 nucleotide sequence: TGTGCCATCAGTGACCCCGGGACACAAAACACTGAAGCTTTCTTT.

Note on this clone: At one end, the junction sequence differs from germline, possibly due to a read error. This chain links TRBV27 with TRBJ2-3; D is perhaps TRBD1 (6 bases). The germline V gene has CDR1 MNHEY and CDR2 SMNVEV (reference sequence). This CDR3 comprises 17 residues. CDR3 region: CASRVRGQTRGTDTQYF. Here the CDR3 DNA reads TGCGCCAGCAGAGTCAGGGGACAAACTAGGGGCACAGATACGCAGTATTTT.